This T cell receptor beta chain originates from a study of shared clonotypes between healthy human individuals. Selected positively for CCR7 and CD45RO-negative, naive CD8 cells excluded terminally differentiated effector memory CD45RA+ cells. Measured with immunoSEQ multiplex PCR; TCRdb has only the in-frame clones, and not every one. The table lists about 610,000 clones, about 96% of them singletons. CDR3 length: 17 residues. Trimming removed 4 bases at V and 6 bases at J, with 25 bases between. CDR1 and CDR2 (germline): SGHAT, FQNNGV. The sequenced sample was naive CD8+ T cells sorted from blood. The chain links TRBV11-2 to TRBJ2-7; possibly TRBD1 or TRBD2 for D (5 bases each). The receptor was derived from a woman aged 25 to 39 in good health. This chain's CDR3 is CASSSGAPSIPLVEQYF. CDR3 sequence (DNA): TGTGCCAGCAGCTCCGGGGCCCCTAGTATCCCCCTCGTCGAGCAGTACTTC.